This T cell receptor (beta chain) derives from a study of blood T cell repertoires in COVID-19. Study in general: PBMCs, B-cell-depleted T cells, or T cells provided the cDNA or gDNA that made up the material.

In the study's own analysis: Estimated nucleated cell counts came from reference gene primer amplification. Libraries were prepared by immunoSEQ multiplex PCR; TCRdb keeps only in-frame clonotypes and omits some of them. V, J and clone size reflect that table, while D and trimming were determined from the DNA. The sample has roughly 240,000 clones; 75% to 85% are singletons. This CDR3 region has 17 residues. V trimming: 0 bases; J trimming: 5 bases; junction bases outside the gene matches: 8. The germline gives CDR1 LNHNV, CDR2 YYDKDF (reference sequence). The V gene is TRBV15, the J gene TRBJ2-5, with TRBD2 matching 11 bases. Sequencing was carried out using peripheral blood. This TCR was recovered from a man aged 35-49 years who had recovered from COVID-19. CDR3 coding DNA: TGTGCCACCAGCAGAGATTTGATAGCGGGGGGGCAGGAGACCCAGTACTTC. It codes for CATSRDLIAGGQETQYF.